Listed here is a single T cell receptor (beta chain). This entry is derived from a study of T-cell memory formation after mild COVID-19. The CDR3 runs to 16 residues. Germline V lookup: CDR1 SGHRS, CDR2 YFSETQ. V was shortened by 0 bases and J by 0 bases, with 9 bases between the two germline ends. TCRdb analysed the 5' RACE reads with MiXCR anew, one entry per CDR3 protein. The table records 400,000 or so distinct CDR3 sequences, around 20% of them present only once. The rearrangement links TRBV5-1 to TRBJ2-2, with D perhaps matching TRBD1 (7 bases). The sequenced sample consisted of PBMCs or a T cell subset sorted from them (not recorded which). This sequence originates from an adult woman who had mild COVID-19 (a few samples of this study predate the infection). Cell type and time point are not known. CDR3 DNA: TGCGCCAGCAGCTTGGGCGGGACAGCGAACACCGGGGAGCTGTTTTTT. The encoded protein is CASSLGGTANTGELFF. The whole variable domain, filled in from reference TRBV5-1 and TRBJ2-2, reads KAGVTQTPRYLIKTRGQQVTLSCSPISGHRSVSWYQQTPGQGLQFLFEYFSETQRNKGNFPGRFSGRQFSNSRSEMNVSTLELGDSALYLCASSLGGTANTGELFFGEGSRLTVL.